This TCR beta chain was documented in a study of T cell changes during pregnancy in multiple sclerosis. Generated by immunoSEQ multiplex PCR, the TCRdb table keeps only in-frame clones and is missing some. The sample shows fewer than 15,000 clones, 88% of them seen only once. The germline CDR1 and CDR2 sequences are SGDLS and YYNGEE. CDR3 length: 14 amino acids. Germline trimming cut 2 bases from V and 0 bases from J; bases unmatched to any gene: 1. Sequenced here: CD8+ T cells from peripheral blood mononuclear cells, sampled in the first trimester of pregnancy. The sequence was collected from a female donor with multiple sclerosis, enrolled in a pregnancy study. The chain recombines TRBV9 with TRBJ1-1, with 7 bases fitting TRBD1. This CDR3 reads CASSVTGMNTEAFF. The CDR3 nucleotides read TGTGCCAGCAGCGTGACAGGGATGAACACTGAAGCTTTCTTT.